This TCR beta chain was documented in a study of response to subunit inactivated influenza vaccine. This CDR3 contains 11 residues. The germline gives CDR1 SQVTM, CDR2 ANQGSEA. V was shortened by 6 bases and J by 5 bases, with 8 bases between the two germline ends. Study findings and constraints: T cells newly recruited by each seasonal influenza vaccination are few, the authors suggested.

This clonotype was counted many times. Antigen unknown. TCRdb called the RT-PCR reads again in MiXCR, with one record for every CDR3 protein. The data show roughly 700,000 distinct CDR3 sequences, more than 11% seen once. The gene calls are TRBV29-1 and TRBJ2-1; no definite D call. The clonotype comes from a man between 45 and 60 years old who received an inactivated influenza vaccine. The material was PBMCs from blood, obtained 14 to 15 days before vaccination. CDR3 in DNA: TGCAGCGTACGGGCCCACAATGAGCAGTTCTTC. Its translation is CSVRAHNEQFF.